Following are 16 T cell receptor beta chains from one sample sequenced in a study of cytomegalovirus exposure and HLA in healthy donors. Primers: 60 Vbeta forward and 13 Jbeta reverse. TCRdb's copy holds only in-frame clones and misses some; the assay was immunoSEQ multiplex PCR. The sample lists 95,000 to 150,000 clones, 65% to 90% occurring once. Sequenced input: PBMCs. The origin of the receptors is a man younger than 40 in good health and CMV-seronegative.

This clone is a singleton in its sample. For the CDR3, the DNA is TGTGCCAGCAGTTTGGCCTCAACCCTGTTTTTT. Protein: CASSLASTLFF. The chain combines TRBV28 with TRBJ1-4; D gene unclear. This CDR3 region has 11 residues. The germline gives CDR1 MDHEN, CDR2 SYDVKM. V gave up 3 bases and J gave up 14 bases, with 10 bases separating them.

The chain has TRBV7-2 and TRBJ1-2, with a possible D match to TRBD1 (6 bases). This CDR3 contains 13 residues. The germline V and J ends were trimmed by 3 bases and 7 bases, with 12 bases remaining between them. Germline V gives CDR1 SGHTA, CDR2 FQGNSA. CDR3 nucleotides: TGTGCCAGCAGCTTTGGACAGACCGTTGGCTACACCTTC. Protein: CASSFGQTVGYTF.

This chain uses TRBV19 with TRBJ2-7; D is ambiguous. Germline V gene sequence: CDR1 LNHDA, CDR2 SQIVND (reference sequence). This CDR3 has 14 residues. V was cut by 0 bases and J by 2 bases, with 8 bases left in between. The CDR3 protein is CASSIDGGTYEQYF. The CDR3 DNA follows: TGTGCCAGTAGTATAGATGGCGGAACCTACGAGCAGTACTTC.

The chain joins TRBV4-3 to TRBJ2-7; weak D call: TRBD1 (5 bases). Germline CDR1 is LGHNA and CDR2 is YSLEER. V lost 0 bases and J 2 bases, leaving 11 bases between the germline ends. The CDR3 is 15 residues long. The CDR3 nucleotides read TGCGCCAGCAGCCAAGATCGGCAGGGTCCCTACGAGCAGTACTTC. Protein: CASSQDRQGPYEQYF.

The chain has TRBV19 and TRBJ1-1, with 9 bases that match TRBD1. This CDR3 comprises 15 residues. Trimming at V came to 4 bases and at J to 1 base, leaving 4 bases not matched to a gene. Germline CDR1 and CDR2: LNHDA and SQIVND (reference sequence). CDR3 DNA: TGTGCCAGTAGTACCCGACAGGGGGGGAACACTGAAGCTTTCTTT. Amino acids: CASSTRQGGNTEAFF.

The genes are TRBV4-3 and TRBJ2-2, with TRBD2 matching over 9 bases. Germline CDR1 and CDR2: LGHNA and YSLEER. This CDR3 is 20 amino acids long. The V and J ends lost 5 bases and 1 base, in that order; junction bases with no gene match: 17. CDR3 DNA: TGCGCCAGCAGCTACAGGGTCTGGGCGGCTAGCGGGGAGAACACCGGGGAGCTGTTTTTT. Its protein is CASSYRVWAASGENTGELFF.

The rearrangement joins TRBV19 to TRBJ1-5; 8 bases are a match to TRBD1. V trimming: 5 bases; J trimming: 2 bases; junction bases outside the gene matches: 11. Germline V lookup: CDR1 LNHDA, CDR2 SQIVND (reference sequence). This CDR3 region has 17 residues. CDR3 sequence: CASSPGTGDRGNQPQHF. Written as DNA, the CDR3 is TGTGCCAGTAGTCCCGGGACAGGTGATAGGGGCAATCAGCCCCAGCATTTT.

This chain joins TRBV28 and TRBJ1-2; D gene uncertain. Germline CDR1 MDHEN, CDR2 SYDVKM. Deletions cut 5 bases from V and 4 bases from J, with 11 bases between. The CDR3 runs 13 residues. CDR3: CASSTASPYGYTF. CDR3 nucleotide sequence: TGTGCCAGCAGTACCGCGTCCCCCTATGGCTACACCTTC.

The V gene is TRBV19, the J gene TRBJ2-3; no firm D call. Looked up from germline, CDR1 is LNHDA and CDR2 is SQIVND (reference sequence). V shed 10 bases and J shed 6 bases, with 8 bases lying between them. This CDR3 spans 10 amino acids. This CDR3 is CATAQDTQYF. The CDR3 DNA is TGTGCCACTGCACAGGATACGCAGTATTTT.

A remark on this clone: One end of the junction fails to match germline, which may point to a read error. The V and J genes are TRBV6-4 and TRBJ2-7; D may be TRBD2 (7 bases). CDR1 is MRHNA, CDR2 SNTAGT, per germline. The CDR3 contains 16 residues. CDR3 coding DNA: TGTGCCAGCAGCCCCAAGGGGGGGGCCAGCTCCTACGAGCGGTACTTC. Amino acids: CASSPKGGASSYERYF.

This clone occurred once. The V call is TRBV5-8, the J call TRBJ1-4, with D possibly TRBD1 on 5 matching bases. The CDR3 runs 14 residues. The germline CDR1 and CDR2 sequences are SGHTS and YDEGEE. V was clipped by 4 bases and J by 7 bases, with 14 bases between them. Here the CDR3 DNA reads TGTGCCAGCAGCCTTACAGGTTTAACTGAAAAACTGTTTTTT. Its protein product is CASSLTGLTEKLFF.

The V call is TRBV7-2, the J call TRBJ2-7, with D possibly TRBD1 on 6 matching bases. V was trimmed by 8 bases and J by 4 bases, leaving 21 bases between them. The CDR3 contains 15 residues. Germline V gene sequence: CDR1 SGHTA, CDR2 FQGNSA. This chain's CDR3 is CASQRGFETTYEQYF. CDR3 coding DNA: TGTGCCAGCCAGAGGGGGTTCGAGACAACGTACGAGCAGTACTTC.

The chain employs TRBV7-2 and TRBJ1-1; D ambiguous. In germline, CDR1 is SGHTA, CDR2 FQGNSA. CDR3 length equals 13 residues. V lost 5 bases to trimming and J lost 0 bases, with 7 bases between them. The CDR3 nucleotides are TGTGCCAGCAGCGCTAGAGTGAACACTGAAGCTTTCTTT. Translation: CASSARVNTEAFF.

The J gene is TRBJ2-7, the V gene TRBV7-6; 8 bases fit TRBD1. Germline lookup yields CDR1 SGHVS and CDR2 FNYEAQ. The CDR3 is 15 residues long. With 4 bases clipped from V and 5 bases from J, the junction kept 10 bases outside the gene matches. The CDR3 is CASSSGQGWIDEQYF. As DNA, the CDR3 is TGTGCCAGCAGCTCTGGACAGGGCTGGATCGACGAGCAGTACTTC.

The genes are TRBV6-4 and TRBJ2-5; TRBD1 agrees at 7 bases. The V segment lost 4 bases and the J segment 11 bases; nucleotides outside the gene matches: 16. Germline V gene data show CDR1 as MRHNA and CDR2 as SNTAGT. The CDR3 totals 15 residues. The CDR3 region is CASSVNRGPLGEQYF. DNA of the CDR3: TGTGCCAGCAGTGTCAACAGGGGCCCCTTGGGGGAGCAGTACTTC.

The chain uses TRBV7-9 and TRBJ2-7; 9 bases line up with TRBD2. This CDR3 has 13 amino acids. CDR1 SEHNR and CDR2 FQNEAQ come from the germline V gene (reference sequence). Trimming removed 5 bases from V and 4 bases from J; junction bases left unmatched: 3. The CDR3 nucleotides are TGTGCCAGCAGCCCTGCGGGGGGGTACGAGCAGTACTTC. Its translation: CASSPAGGYEQYF.